These 6 T cell receptor beta chains were sequenced from one sample in a study of monozygotic twins with inflammatory bowel disease. Reanalyzing the 5' RACE reads, TCRdb keeps one entry per CDR3 protein, without DNA. The data show fewer than 450,000 distinct CDR3 sequences, and the top ten clones hold 2.5% to 3%. The sequencing sample was made of blood. The receptors here all came from a human donor with ulcerative colitis or Crohn's disease, or a healthy co-twin of an affected twin (not recorded which).

The rearrangement uses TRBV12-3 or TRBV12-4 and TRBJ1-1; TCRdb proposes TRBD1, but this gene call is untestable without DNA. The CDR3 extends over 14 amino acids. The CDR3 sequence: CASSIQGEGTEAFF.

This chain links TRBV7-8 with TRBJ1-3; TCRdb reports TRBD1, a call that lacks DNA to check it against. Germline V gene data show CDR1 as SGHVS and CDR2 as FQNEAQ. The CDR3 runs 16 residues. CDR3 protein: CASTLLATLSGNTIYF.

J is TRBJ2-5 and V is TRBV20-1; TCRdb names TRBD1, which stays unverified in the absence of DNA. The CDR3 has 14 amino acids. Germline V lookup: CDR1 DFQATT, CDR2 SNEGSKA (reference sequence). CDR3 in amino acids: CSAKGTGRGETQYF.

The chain is built from TRBV5-1 and TRBJ1-1. Germline V gene sequence: CDR1 SGHRS, CDR2 YFSETQ. This CDR3 has 14 amino acids. CDR3 region: CASSLRGQDTEAFF.

The J gene is TRBJ1-1, the V gene TRBV5-1. This CDR3 is built from 14 residues. The germline CDR1 and CDR2 sequences are SGHRS and YFSETQ. CDR3: CASRDGTANTEAFF.

This rearrangement joins TRBV14 to TRBJ2-7. CDR3 size: 13 residues. Germline CDR1 is SGHDN and CDR2 is FVKESK. The CDR3 loop is CASSQDLPYEQYF. The full variable domain, with the rest looked up from reference TRBV14 and TRBJ2-7, is EAGVTQFPSHSVIEKGQTVTLRCDPISGHDNLYWYRRVMGKEIKFLLHFVKESKQDESGMPNNRFLAERTGGTYSTLKVQPAELEDSGVYFCASSQDLPYEQYFGPGTRLTVT.